The clone carrying this T cell receptor beta chain has a count of ten or more. This specimen belongs to a study of response to subunit inactivated influenza vaccine. MiXCR, applied by TCRdb to the RT-PCR reads, yields one record per CDR3 protein. The sample shows about 540,000 distinct CDR3 sequences, approximately 24% of them seen only once. The data also belong to a second study, concerning T cells expressing NK-cell markers. That source reports: UMIs were included in TCR beta cDNA generated by 5'RACE template switching. An anti-gamma-delta TCR antibody was added in several experiments. It restricted sorting to alpha-beta TCR-expressing T cells. Once again these clonotypes came out on top in the CD3+CD56-NKG2C+ fraction of several donors.

Sequenced material: CD4+ T cells sorted from PBMCs, taken 12 days after vaccination. This sequence was found in a man aged 50-59 years who received an inactivated influenza vaccine.

The DNA of the CDR3 is TGCAGCGCCGAGGGGGAGTCTCTCAAGGGGGGCTACACCTTC. It yields the protein CSAEGESLKGGYTF. The chain couples TRBV29-1 to TRBJ1-2, with D perhaps TRBD1 (6 bases). V dropped 7 bases and J dropped 8 bases, with 23 bases sitting between them. Per germline, CDR1 SQVTM and CDR2 ANQGSEA. This CDR3 comprises 14 residues. Full variable domain (rest looked up from reference TRBV29-1 and TRBJ1-2): SAVISQKPSRDICQRGTSLTIQCQVDSQVTMMFWYRQQPGQSLTLIATANQGSEATYESGFVIDKFPISRPNLTFSTLTVSNMSPEDSSIYLCSAEGESLKGGYTFGSGTRLTVV.